The present TCR beta chain was sequenced within a study of cytomegalovirus exposure and HLA in healthy donors. Study conclusions and caveats: CMV antigen specificity was confirmed in vitro for a few CMV-associated chains. Reported results showed that the classifier diagnosed cytomegalovirus status with high specificity and sensitivity. Researchers counted about 150 TCR beta chains as cytomegalovirus-associated. Most TCR sequences showed up rarely, but some public TCRs showed up in many donors.

Looked up from germline, CDR1 is SGHRS and CDR2 is YFSETQ. The CDR3 is 14 amino acids. The V end was cut by 2 bases, the J end by 5 bases, with 11 bases between. Measured with immunoSEQ multiplex PCR; TCRdb has only the in-frame clones, and not every one. The sample contains approximately 49,000 clones, about 90% of which appear only once. Points on this clone: The target antigen is unknown.

The specimen sequenced was PBMCs. This sequence was found in a man between 18 and 35 years old in good health and CMV-seronegative. The chain carries TRBV5-1 and TRBJ2-1; a weak D match, TRBD1 (5 bases). The CDR3 bases are TGCGCCAGCAGCTTCGGGCAGGGTAACAATGAGCAGTTCTTC. This codes for CASSFGQGNNEQFF.